This section outlines one T cell receptor (beta chain) sequence together with its context. The data derive from a study of CD8 T cells in Susac syndrome. TCR beta was sequenced from blood CD8+ and CD4+ T cells. The germline gives CDR1 SEHNR, CDR2 FQNEAQ (reference sequence). V gave up 5 bases and J gave up 2 bases, with 14 bases separating them. The CDR3 extends over 15 amino acids. Reverse transcription of roughly 0.5 to 1 ug RNA used random hexamers. immunoSEQ multiplex PCR amplified TCR beta CDR3 across 54 Vbeta, 13 Jbeta. From the immunoSEQ multiplex PCR reads, TCRdb called clonotypes with MiXCR, one entry per CDR3 protein. The sample has 100,000 to 150,000 distinct CDR3 sequences; around 85% are singletons.

The chain uses TRBV7-9 and TRBJ2-3; no clear D gene. The source material was CD8+ T cells from PBMCs. This TCR came from a human donor with multiple sclerosis. The CDR3 DNA reads as TGTGCCAGCAGCCCCTTAGCCCTCTACACAGATACGCAGTATTTT. This encodes CASSPLALYTDTQYF.